Listed below are T cell receptor beta chains from one sample, sequenced in a study of blood T cell repertoires in COVID-19. Some clones are missing from TCRdb's copy, which holds only in-frame ones; the method was immunoSEQ multiplex PCR. The sample has about 440,000 clones; roughly nine tenths are singletons. The sequencing sample was made of PBMCs or T cells enriched from blood (not recorded which). Source of these receptors: a woman between 18 and 30 years old with acute COVID-19. The CDR3 runs from the conserved cysteine through the conserved F or W. D genes are given only for firm matches. Size is stated for part of the rows, as once, few or many counts, or as a class when the clone is expanded.

>TRBJ1-5|TRBD1|-|TRBV5-6
TGTGCCAGCAGCTTGGGACAGGGGGCTAATCAGCCCCAGCATTTT
CASSLGQGANQPQHF
>TRBJ2-1|-|-|TRBV5-1
TGCGCCAGCAGAACGACAGGTACTGAGCAGTTCTTC
CASRTTGTEQFF
>TRBJ1-2|-|-|TRBV6-5
TGTGCCAGCAGTTACTTCGACAGGCGCTATGGCTACACCTTC
CASSYFDRRYGYTF
>TRBJ1-2|TRBD1|-|TRBV19
TGTGCCAGTAGTATCGCCGGGTCGGCAGGGGGGATCTATGGCTACACCTTC
CASSIAGSAGGIYGYTF
>TRBJ2-2|-|-|TRBV12-3/TRBV12-4
TGTGCCAGCAGTCCCGACTTTCGGGAGCTGTTTTTT
CASSPDFRELFF
>TRBJ1-1|-|-|TRBV19
TGTGCCAGTTGCACAGAAGAGACCATGAACACTGAAGCTTTCTTT
CASCTEETMNTEAFF
>TRBJ1-5|-|-|TRBV6-1
TGTGCCAGCAGTGAACCCCTGGCAGGCGATCAGCCCCAGCATTTT
CASSEPLAGDQPQHF
>TRBJ1-2|TRBD1|-|TRBV7-2
TGTGCCAGCAGCTCGCCGGGACAGACCTATGGCTACACCTTC
CASSSPGQTYGYTF
>TRBJ2-3|-|-|TRBV9
TGTGCCAGCAGCGGGGGCCGACAGCTAGATACGCAGTATTTT
CASSGGRQLDTQYF
>TRBJ2-2|TRBD2|-|TRBV3-1/TRBV3-2
TGTGCCAGCAGTACAGGGACTAGCGGGGGGGCCGGCGGGGAGCTGTTTTTT
CASSTGTSGGAGGELFF
>TRBJ1-1|-|-|TRBV5-6
TGTGCCAGCAGCTTAACAGAGCTGAACACTGAAGCTTTCTTT
CASSLTELNTEAFF
>TRBJ2-1|TRBD2|-|TRBV4-3
TGCGCCAGCAGCCAAGATCCCACGAAGGGACTAGCGGGAGTAGCCTCCTACAATGAGCAGTTCTTC
CASSQDPTKGLAGVASYNEQFF
>TRBJ2-3|-|once|TRBV5-1
TGCGCCAGCAGTCCCGGGACTGGCACAGATACGCAGTATTTT
CASSPGTGTDTQYF
>TRBJ1-5|TRBD1|-|TRBV30
TGTGCCTGGGCTTCAGGGACAGGCCTCGCCCAGCCCCAGCATTTT
CAWASGTGLAQPQHF
>TRBJ2-7|-|-|TRBV19
TGTGCCAGTAGACCCGGACAGCTAAGCGACGAGCAGTACTTC
CASRPGQLSDEQYF
>TRBJ2-2|-|-|TRBV6-2/TRBV6-3
TGTGCCAGCAGTCACGGACAGCCACAGTTCGCCGGGGAGCTGTTTTTT
CASSHGQPQFAGELFF
>TRBJ2-3|TRBD2|-|TRBV3-1/TRBV3-2
TGTGCCAGCAGCTACGGGACTAGCGGGGAGGGAGATACGCAGTATTTT
CASSYGTSGEGDTQYF
>TRBJ2-7|-|once|TRBV28
TGTGCCAGCAGCGTTCTCCCAACAGAGCAGTACTTC
CASSVLPTEQYF
>TRBJ2-3|TRBD2|-|TRBV14
TGTGCCAGCAGCCAAGGGGCGTTAGCGGGGGTGGATACGCAGTATTTT
CASSQGALAGVDTQYF
>TRBJ1-2|-|-|TRBV11-2
TGTGCCAGCAGCTTATGGGAGAGGGGGGGCTACACCTTC
CASSLWERGGYTF
>TRBJ2-1|-|-|TRBV27
TGTGCCAGCAGTTCCCGGACATCGAGCTCCTACAATGAGCAGTTCTTC
CASSSRTSSSYNEQFF
>TRBJ1-6|-|once|TRBV4-1
TGCGCCAGCAGCCAAGTGGCAGGACAGAATTCACCCCTCCACTTT
CASSQVAGQNSPLHF
>TRBJ2-1|-|once|TRBV7-8
TGTGCCAGCAGCTCCGAGGGAAAGTCGTACAATGAGCAGTTCTTC
CASSSEGKSYNEQFF
>TRBJ1-5|TRBD1|-|TRBV19
TGTGCCAGTAGTATGGGACAGGGACTTAATCAGCCCCAGCATTTT
CASSMGQGLNQPQHF
>TRBJ1-2|-|-|TRBV6-4
TGTGCCACTTATAACTATGGCTACACCTTC
CATYNYGYTF
>TRBJ2-7|TRBD2|-|TRBV5-1
TGCGCCAGCAGCTTTTTAGGGGAGGGATACGAGCAGTACTTC
CASSFLGEGYEQYF
>TRBJ2-3|-|-|TRBV13
TGTGCCAGCAGCTTATCTACTAGAGGCACAGATACGCAGTATTTT
CASSLSTRGTDTQYF
>TRBJ2-5|TRBD2|-|TRBV5-1
TGCGCCAGCAGCTTGGACGCCAGCGGGGGATTTGAGACCCAGTACTTC
CASSLDASGGFETQYF
>TRBJ2-3|TRBD2|-|TRBV4-3
TGCGCCAGCAGCCAAGTCCAGACTAGCGGGAGCGATACGCAGTATTTT
CASSQVQTSGSDTQYF
>TRBJ1-4|-|-|TRBV5-8
TGTGCCAGCAGCTTCGGTGTCGGAGCTTCAACTAATGAAAAACTGTTTTTT
CASSFGVGASTNEKLFF
>TRBJ1-2|-|-|TRBV6-5
TGTGCCAGCAGTTTCCGGACAGCTAACTATGGCTACACCTTC
CASSFRTANYGYTF
>TRBJ2-3|TRBD2|-|TRBV30
TGTGCCTGGGGTAAGCAAGCGGGAGTTGGAGTTACGCAGTATTTT
CAWGKQAGVGVTQYF
>TRBJ1-2|-|-|TRBV12-3/TRBV12-4
TGTGCCAGCAGTCTCTTCGGGGGCTACACCTTC
CASSLFGGYTF
>TRBJ2-7|-|-|TRBV7-2
TGTGCCAGCAGCTCCCAGGGTTACGAGCAGTACTTC
CASSSQGYEQYF
>TRBJ2-1|-|-|TRBV7-2
TGTGCCAGCAGCTTGAGTTACAATGAGCAGTTCTTC
CASSLSYNEQFF
>TRBJ2-7|TRBD1|-|TRBV10-2
TGCGCCAGCAAACCGGGACAGGGGGCGGTCGAGCAGTACTTC
CASKPGQGAVEQYF
>TRBJ1-2|TRBD1|-|TRBV7-2
TGTGCCAGCAGCTTAGGGGTGGGACAGCCGACATCCAACTATGGCTACACCTTC
CASSLGVGQPTSNYGYTF
>TRBJ1-1|TRBD1|-|TRBV7-3
TGTGCCAGCAGCAAAGACAGGGGCATCACTGAAGCTTTCTTT
CASSKDRGITEAFF
>TRBJ1-1|-|-|TRBV7-3
TGTGCCAGCAGCTTAAGTGGCGGGATCAACACTGAAGCTTTCTTT
CASSLSGGINTEAFF
>TRBJ2-5|-|-|TRBV6-2/TRBV6-3
TGTGCCAGCAGTCAAAGACAGTCCTTAGGGGAGACCCAGTACTTC
CASSQRQSLGETQYF
>TRBJ2-1|-|-|TRBV29-1
TGCAGCGCCTGGGGGGATGAGCAGTTCTTC
CSAWGDEQFF
>TRBJ2-1|-|-|TRBV2
TGTGCCAGCCCGCGACAACCCTCCTACAATGAGCAGTTCTTC
CASPRQPSYNEQFF
>TRBJ2-7|-|once|TRBV5-6
TGTGCCAGCAGCTTGGCAGGAGGCGAGCAGTACTTC
CASSLAGGEQYF
>TRBJ1-3|-|-|TRBV7-2
TGTGCCAGCAGCTTAAGTTACCGGAACAGATCAACCTCTGGAAACACCATATATTTT
CASSLSYRNRSTSGNTIYF
>TRBJ2-5|-|-|TRBV7-2
TGTGCCAGCAGCTTAGACTCCCTCCGTGGGAGATTCGAGACCCAGTACTTC
CASSLDSLRGRFETQYF
>TRBJ2-5|TRBD1|-|TRBV18
TGTGCCAGCTCACCGATAGGACAGGGCGGAGAGACCCAGTACTTC
CASSPIGQGGETQYF
>TRBJ1-3|-|-|TRBV7-8
TGTGCCAGCAGCTTTGCAGGATTCGTGCCTGGAAACACCATATATTTT
CASSFAGFVPGNTIYF
>TRBJ2-3|TRBD2|few|TRBV19
TGTGCCAGTAGTATACTAGCGGGGGGGAGTACAGATACGCAGTATTTT
CASSILAGGSTDTQYF
>TRBJ1-2|-|few|TRBV4-3
TGCGCCAGCAGTCAAGATACGCCCCGGGGCTATGGCTACACCTTC
CASSQDTPRGYGYTF
>TRBJ1-6|-|once|TRBV5-8
TGTGCCAGCAGCTCCGACAGATATAATTCACCCCTCCACTTT
CASSSDRYNSPLHF
>TRBJ2-1|-|-|TRBV5-1
TGCGCCAGCAGCTTGGCTTCCAGCTCCTACAATGAGCAGTTCTTC
CASSLASSSYNEQFF
>TRBJ1-1|TRBD1|-|TRBV30
TGTGCCTGGAGTGTCCCAGGGGGTACTCTGGAAGCTTTCTTT
CAWSVPGGTLEAFF
>TRBJ1-5|-|-|TRBV19
TGTGCCAGTAGTATCGCTCTATCATTGGTTGGCAATCAGCCCCAGCATTTT
CASSIALSLVGNQPQHF
>TRBJ2-3|TRBD1|-|TRBV9
TGTGCCAGCAGCGACCGGACAGGGGGGGCAGATACGCAGTATTTT
CASSDRTGGADTQYF
>TRBJ2-3|-|-|TRBV27
TGTGCCAGCAGTCTCGGGGAATCTGGAGATACGCAGTATTTT
CASSLGESGDTQYF
>TRBJ2-7|-|-|TRBV28
TGTGCCAGCAGGTCCGGGACACCCTCCTACGAGCAGTACTTC
CASRSGTPSYEQYF
>TRBJ2-5|-|once|TRBV19
TGTGCCAGTAGTATCGGCGGGGAGACCCAGTACTTC
CASSIGGETQYF
>TRBJ2-7|-|-|TRBV9
TGTGCCAGCAGCCCAGGACAGTACGAGCAGTACTTC
CASSPGQYEQYF
>TRBJ1-1|-|-|TRBV20-1
TGCAGTGTCGGCCTAGCCACTGAAGCTTTCTTT
CSVGLATEAFF
>TRBJ2-5|TRBD2|-|TRBV7-8
TGTGCCAGCAGCTCCGGGACTAGCGGGAGGAAGACCCAGTACTTC
CASSSGTSGRKTQYF